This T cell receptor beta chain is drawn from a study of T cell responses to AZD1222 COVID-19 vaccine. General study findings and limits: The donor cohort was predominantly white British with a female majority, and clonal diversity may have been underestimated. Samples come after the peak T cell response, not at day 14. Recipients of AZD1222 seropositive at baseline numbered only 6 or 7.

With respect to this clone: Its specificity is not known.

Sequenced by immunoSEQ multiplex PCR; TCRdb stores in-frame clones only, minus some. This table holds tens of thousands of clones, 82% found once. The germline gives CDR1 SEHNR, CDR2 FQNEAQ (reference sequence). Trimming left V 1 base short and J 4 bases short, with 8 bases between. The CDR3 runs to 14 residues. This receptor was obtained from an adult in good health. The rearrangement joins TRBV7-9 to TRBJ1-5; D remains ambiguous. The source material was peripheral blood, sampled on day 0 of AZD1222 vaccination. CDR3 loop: CASSLGKANQPQHF. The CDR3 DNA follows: TGTGCCAGCAGCTTAGGGAAAGCGAATCAGCCCCAGCATTTT.